These 17 T cell receptor beta chains share one sample of origin, sequenced in a study of T-cell memory formation after mild COVID-19. Via MiXCR, TCRdb re-called the 5' RACE reads, giving one row per CDR3 protein. The sample records hundreds of thousands of distinct CDR3 sequences, roughly 17% being singletons. Sequenced input: PBMCs or a T cell subset sorted from them (not recorded which). Receptors originate from an adult woman who had mild COVID-19 (a few samples of this study predate the infection). Cell type and time point are not known.

This clonotype has a handful of counts. V usage is TRBV13 and J usage is TRBJ2-1; 9 bases map to TRBD2. The J segment lost 4 bases and the V segment lost 2 bases, leaving 3 bases of the junction unmatched. The germline CDR1 and CDR2 sequences are PRHDT and FYEKMQ (reference sequence). CDR3 length: 15 amino acids. CDR3 protein: CASSLRLAVYNEQFF. The CDR3 nucleotides read TGTGCCAGCAGCTTAAGACTAGCGGTTTACAATGAGCAGTTCTTC. The entire variable domain, with the rest obtained from reference TRBV13 and TRBJ2-1, is as follows: AAGVIQSPRHLIKEKRETATLKCYPIPRHDTVYWYQQGPGQDPQFLISFYEKMQSDKGSIPDRFSAQQFSDYHSELNMSSLELGDSALYFCASSLRLAVYNEQFFGPGTRLTVL.

The table lists this clonotype with a count of one. This sequence joins TRBV20-1 and TRBJ2-7; D ambiguous. Germline CDR1 is DFQATT and CDR2 is SNEGSKA (reference sequence). The CDR3 totals 11 residues. Deletions cut 5 bases from V and 3 bases from J, with 8 bases between. The CDR3 sequence is CSARNSYEQYF. The DNA for the CDR3 is TGCAGTGCTCGTAACAGCTACGAGCAGTACTTC.

The chain is built from TRBV11-3 and TRBJ2-1; 7 nucleotides match TRBD2. The V and J ends lost 5 bases and 10 bases, in that order; junction bases with no gene match: 17. Germline assignment: CDR1 SGHNT and CDR2 YENEEA. CDR3 length equals 16 residues. As DNA, the CDR3 is TGTGCCAGCAGCGTTCCTTTGCCGGGAGGCCCAGGAGAGCAGTTCTTC. This encodes CASSVPLPGGPGEQFF.

V usage is TRBV11-2 and J usage is TRBJ1-2, with TRBD1 identical over 7 bases. The CDR3 spans 16 residues. After removal of 1 base from V and 3 bases from J, the junction contained 8 bases not matched to a gene. Germline V gene data show CDR1 as SGHAT and CDR2 as FQNNGV. CDR3 protein: CASSLGKGAKYYGYTF. CDR3 in DNA: TGTGCCAGCAGCTTAGGGAAGGGGGCTAAATACTATGGCTACACCTTC.

V usage is TRBV7-9 and J usage is TRBJ2-7, with 7 bases aligning to TRBD2. The CDR3 contains 14 residues. V was pared by 5 bases and J by 5 bases, with 9 bases of the junction left unmatched. In germline, CDR1 is SEHNR, CDR2 FQNEAQ (reference sequence). CDR3 DNA: TGTGCCAGCAGCCCCCGGGTGGGGGGGGACGAGCAGTACTTC. It translates to CASSPRVGGDEQYF.

Points on this clonotype: The junction departs from germline at one end; a sequencing error may be responsible. The genes are TRBV29-1 and TRBJ1-2, with D perhaps TRBD1 (6 bases). Germline lookup yields CDR1 SQVTM and CDR2 ANQGSEA. There are 11 residues in the CDR3. In DNA form, the CDR3 reads TGCAGCGTTTACAGGGCCGGGGGAAGGGACTTC. Translating gives CSVYRAGGRDF.

This clonotype was counted many times. The rearrangement joins TRBV12-3 or TRBV12-4 to TRBJ2-1; D is perhaps TRBD1 (5 bases). CDR3 length: 12 amino acids. V was cut by 2 bases and J by 9 bases, with 8 bases left in between. Here the CDR3 DNA reads TGTGCCAGCAGTTTAATCAGGGCTGAGCAGTTCTTC. Residues: CASSLIRAEQFF.

CDR3 sequence: CASSPTPVGETQYF. CDR3 nucleotides: TGTGCCAGCAGCCCGACCCCAGTCGGGGAGACCCAGTACTTC. The rearrangement uses TRBV12-3 or TRBV12-4 and TRBJ2-5, with unresolved D. This CDR3 has 14 amino acids. V dropped 6 bases and J dropped 5 bases, with 16 bases sitting between them.

This clonotype was observed a few times. The V gene is TRBV6-1, the J gene TRBJ1-2, with 8 bases lining up with TRBD1. V lost 2 bases, J lost 2 bases, and 4 bases stayed unmatched. Germline V gene data show CDR1 as MNHNS and CDR2 as SASEGT. This CDR3 contains 15 residues. The CDR3 sequence: CASSERTGPNYGYTF. As DNA, the CDR3 is TGTGCCAGCAGTGAACGGACAGGGCCAAACTATGGCTACACCTTC.

This clonotype was seen a handful of times. This chain uses TRBV6-5 with TRBJ2-7; D is possibly TRBD1 (6 bases). This CDR3 region has 16 residues. V lost 4 bases, J lost 0 bases, and 16 bases lay in between. Germline CDR1 MNHEY, CDR2 SVGAGI. CDR3 coding DNA: TGTGCCAGCAGTTCAGGACAGATATCGAGCTCCTACGAGCAGTACTTC. Its translation is CASSSGQISSSYEQYF.

This clonotype has just a few counts. The J gene is TRBJ2-3, the V gene TRBV27, with 9 bases identical to TRBD1. With V trimmed by 8 bases and J by 8 bases, 14 bases remained unmatched. Germline V gives CDR1 MNHEY, CDR2 SMNVEV (reference sequence). The CDR3 consists of 15 residues. The CDR3 region has the DNA TGTGCCAGCCAGCCACAGGGGGCGACGAGGAGTACGCAGTATTTT. This sequence encodes CASQPQGATRSTQYF.

The V gene is TRBV7-9, the J gene TRBJ2-2; D gene unclear. V shed 1 base and J shed 0 bases, with 12 bases lying between them. CDR3 length: 17 amino acids. Germline assignment: CDR1 SEHNR and CDR2 FQNEAQ (reference sequence). The DNA for the CDR3 is TGTGCCAGCAGCTTAGAATTGGCGGTGGCGAACACCGGGGAGCTGTTTTTT. It translates to CASSLELAVANTGELFF.

This chain uses TRBV9 with TRBJ1-6; 8 nucleotides line up with TRBD1. This CDR3 is 15 amino acids long. Germline V CDR1 and CDR2: SGDLS, YYNGEE. V shed 0 bases and J 14 bases; nucleotides not matched to a gene: 10. DNA of the CDR3: TGTGCCAGCAGCGTAGCTGGGACAGGTCAAAACACCCTCCACTTT. It specifies CASSVAGTGQNTLHF.

The V and J genes are TRBV6-2 or TRBV6-3 and TRBJ2-3; the D gene is possibly TRBD1 (5 bases). Looked up from germline, CDR1 is MNHEY and CDR2 is SVGEGT. The CDR3 is made up of 12 amino acids. Between the trimmed V and J ends, which lost 7 bases and 8 bases, there was a span of 13 bases. The CDR3 protein is CASNTGRGTQYF. CDR3 coding DNA: TGTGCCAGCAATACAGGTCGTGGTACGCAGTATTTT.

This clonotype has only a few counts. V is TRBV20-1 and J is TRBJ2-1; possible D gene TRBD2, 6 bases. Germline V gives CDR1 DFQATT, CDR2 SNEGSKA (reference sequence). The V end was cut by 6 bases, the J end by 4 bases, with 16 bases between. The CDR3 contains 14 residues. This chain's CDR3 is CSAVSGSYYNEQFF. For the CDR3, the DNA is TGCAGTGCGGTTAGCGGCTCATATTACAATGAGCAGTTCTTC.

This clonotype was observed a few times. The genes are TRBV9 and TRBJ1-1; D perhaps matches TRBD1 (5 bases). Germline lookup yields CDR1 SGDLS and CDR2 YYNGEE. CDR3 length: 14 amino acids. Trimming cost V 0 bases and J 5 bases, with 11 bases left between them. Here the CDR3 DNA reads TGTGCCAGCAGCGTAGGTGCAGGGCAAACTGAAGCTTTCTTT. Translation gives CASSVGAGQTEAFF.

This clonotype was picked up a small number of times. The chain recombines TRBV7-9 with TRBJ1-2; D gene uncertain. Germline CDR1 reads SEHNR; CDR2 reads FQNEAQ (reference sequence). Between the trimmed V and J ends, which lost 5 bases and 6 bases, there was a span of 10 bases. The CDR3 runs 12 residues. CDR3 region: CASSPSFDGYTF. DNA for the CDR3: TGTGCCAGCAGCCCCTCGTTCGATGGCTACACCTTC.